Presented here are 10 T cell receptor beta chains from one specimen sequenced in a study of T cells in Graves' hyperthyroidism and ophthalmopathy. Regions amplified from RNA transcripts were the TCR beta CDR3 regions. Primed by the HTBI set, a first-round RT-PCR was run on the TCR CDR3. TCRdb used MiXCR to reprocess the multiplex PCR reads, holding one entry per CDR3 protein. The sample consists of 550,000 to 650,000 distinct CDR3 sequences, 13% to 15% of them appearing once. The sample comprised blood. These receptor sequences come from a woman aged 40 to 50 with Graves' hyperthyroidism.

A word on this clonotype: The conserved final phenylalanine or tryptophan is absent from the CDR3, which likely points to a read error. The J gene is TRBJ1-2, the V gene TRBV18; 9 bases line up with TRBD1. The CDR3 has 17 residues. Germline V CDR1 and CDR2: KGHSH, LQKENI. V was pared by 0 bases and J by 0 bases, with 5 bases of the junction left unmatched. CDR3 region: CASSPPGQGVANYGYTS. CDR3 in DNA: TGTGCCAGCTCACCACCGGGACAGGGAGTTGCTAACTATGGCTACACCTCC.

This clonotype showed up many times. The chain couples TRBV2 to TRBJ2-7; D not resolved. This CDR3 has 12 amino acids. V lost 7 bases and J lost 2, with 9 bases in between. CDR1 SNHLY and CDR2 FYNNEI come from the germline V gene. CDR3 sequence (DNA): TGTGCCAGCAACACGCTCCCCTACGAGCAGTACTTC. This codes for CASNTLPYEQYF.

This clonotype has more than one count but fewer than ten. Being one base from a much bigger clone, this may be a read error. The J gene is TRBJ2-1, the V gene TRBV2, with TRBD1 identical over 7 bases. Germline V CDR1 and CDR2: SNHLY, FYNNEI. The CDR3 extends over 15 amino acids. The CDR3 nucleotides are TGTGCCGGCAGTGAACAACAGGGGACCAGCAATGAGCAGTTCTTC. It encodes CAGSEQQGTSNEQFF.

This clonotype was seen a handful of times. V is TRBV5-8 and J is TRBJ2-2; D may be TRBD2 (5 bases). The CDR3 consists of 13 residues. The germline V gene has CDR1 SGHTS and CDR2 YDEGEE. V was shortened by 4 bases and J by 8 bases, with 12 bases between the two germline ends. Here the CDR3 DNA reads TGTGCCAGCAGCCGCTTTGAGGGAGGGGAGCTGTTTTTT. This codes for CASSRFEGGELFF. Using reference TRBV5-8 and TRBJ2-2 for the parts outside the CDR3, the full variable domain is EAGVTQSPTHLIKTRGQQATLRCSPISGHTSVYWYQQALGLGLQFLLWYDEGEERNRGNFPPRFSGRQFPNYSSELNVNALELEDSALYLCASSRFEGGELFFGEGSRLTVL.

V is TRBV20-1 and J is TRBJ2-1; 13 positions match TRBD2. This CDR3 is 14 amino acids long. Germline CDR1 DFQATT, CDR2 SNEGSKA (reference sequence). V shed 5 bases and J 8 bases; nucleotides not matched to a gene: 6. CDR3 residues: CSAPRTSGSYEQFF. CDR3 DNA sequence: TGCAGTGCTCCAAGGACTAGCGGGAGCTATGAGCAGTTCTTC.

This clonotype was counted many times. The rearrangement uses TRBV10-2 and TRBJ2-1; 8 bases align to TRBD2. J gave up 7 bases and V 5 bases, and 7 bases lay outside the gene matches. This CDR3 has 14 amino acids. From germline, CDR1 is WSHSY and CDR2 SAAADI. CDR3 in amino acids: CASSRSGTANEQFF. Written as DNA, the CDR3 is TGCGCCAGCAGTCGTAGCGGGACCGCTAATGAGCAGTTCTTC.

In its sample, this clonotype was seen many times. The rearrangement links TRBV30 to TRBJ1-4; D ambiguous. Germline assignment: CDR1 GTSNPN and CDR2 SVGIG (reference sequence). The CDR3 is 14 amino acids. Trimming stripped 0 bases from V and 4 bases from J, with 9 bases between. This chain's CDR3 is CAWSVYQVNEKLFF. CDR3 sequence (DNA): TGTGCCTGGAGTGTATACCAGGTTAATGAAAAACTGTTTTTT.

This clonotype was counted a few times. The chain links TRBV14 to TRBJ2-1; 9 bases match TRBD2. Germline lookup yields CDR1 SGHDN and CDR2 FVKESK. The CDR3 spans 17 residues. With 5 bases clipped from V and 4 bases from J, the junction kept 12 bases outside the gene matches. This CDR3 reads CASSTLKSGRSYNEQFF. In nucleotides, the CDR3 is TGTGCCAGCAGCACACTAAAAAGCGGGAGGTCTTACAATGAGCAGTTCTTC. The whole variable domain, remainder taken from reference TRBV14 and TRBJ2-1, is EAGVTQFPSHSVIEKGQTVTLRCDPISGHDNLYWYRRVMGKEIKFLLHFVKESKQDESGMPNNRFLAERTGGTYSTLKVQPAELEDSGVYFCASSTLKSGRSYNEQFFGPGTRLTVL.

This rearrangement joins TRBV7-9 to TRBJ2-1, with TRBD2 matching 9 bases. Germline loops: CDR1 SEHNR, CDR2 FQNEAQ (reference sequence). V was pared by 1 base and J by 8 bases, with 9 bases of the junction left unmatched. The CDR3 contains 16 residues. In DNA, the CDR3 is TGTGCCAGCAGCTTAGAGGGCGGGAGGGCCATGGATGAGCAGTTCTTC. It encodes CASSLEGGRAMDEQFF.

This clonotype was seen repeatedly, ten times or more. CDR3 coding DNA: TGTGCCAGCAGTCCCATGGGCAGAGCCTGGGGCTACGAGCAGTACTTC. It yields the protein CASSPMGRAWGYEQYF. The rearrangement joins TRBV28 to TRBJ2-7, with unresolved D. The germline V gene has CDR1 MDHEN and CDR2 SYDVKM. The germline V and J ends were trimmed by 5 bases and 3 bases, with 20 bases remaining between them. This CDR3 contains 16 residues.